This T cell receptor (beta chain) is drawn from a study of identical twins. Comment on this clonotype: The antigen is undetermined. Germline and junction disagree at one end, which may indicate a read error.

CDR1 is MNHEY and CDR2 is SMNVEV in the germline V gene (reference sequence). The CDR3 is 13 residues long. General study results and limits: Zero-insertion findings could be partly confounded by invariant cells (MAIT and iNKT cells). Insertions were fewer in abundant cord blood beta clonotypes, whereas memory repertoires showed none of this pattern.

A universal primer site was incorporated via template switching, and the cDNA contained unique molecular identifiers. TCRdb used MiXCR to reprocess the 5' RACE reads, holding one entry per CDR3 protein. Of roughly 1.6 million distinct CDR3 sequences in the sample, 25% to 35% were seen once. Sequences were obtained from cord blood. This TCR came from a newborn girl in good health. The chain is built from TRBV27 and TRBJ1-1; D might be TRBD1 (5 bases). Written as DNA, the CDR3 is TGTGCCACCAGTCCAGGGCGGAACACTGAAGCTTTCTTT. This gives the protein CATSPGRNTEAFF.